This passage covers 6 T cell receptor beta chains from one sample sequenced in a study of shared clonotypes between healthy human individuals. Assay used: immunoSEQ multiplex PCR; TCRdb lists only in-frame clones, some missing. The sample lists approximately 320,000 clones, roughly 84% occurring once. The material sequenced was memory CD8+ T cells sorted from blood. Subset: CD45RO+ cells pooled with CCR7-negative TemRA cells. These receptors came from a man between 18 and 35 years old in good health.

The CDR3 here is CASSQILAGGYEQYF. CDR3 DNA sequence: TGCGCCAGCAGCCAAATTCTAGCGGGAGGTTACGAGCAGTACTTC. J is TRBJ2-7 and V is TRBV4-3, with 11 bases aligning to TRBD2. This CDR3 is built from 15 residues. With V trimmed by 2 bases and J by 4 bases, 4 bases remained unmatched. Germline lookup yields CDR1 LGHNA and CDR2 YSLEER.

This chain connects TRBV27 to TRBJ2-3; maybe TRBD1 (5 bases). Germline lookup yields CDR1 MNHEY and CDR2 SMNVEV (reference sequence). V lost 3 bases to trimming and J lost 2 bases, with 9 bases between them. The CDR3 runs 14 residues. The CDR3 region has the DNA TGTGCCAGCAGTTTTTACAGGTCCACAGATACGCAGTATTTT. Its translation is CASSFYRSTDTQYF.

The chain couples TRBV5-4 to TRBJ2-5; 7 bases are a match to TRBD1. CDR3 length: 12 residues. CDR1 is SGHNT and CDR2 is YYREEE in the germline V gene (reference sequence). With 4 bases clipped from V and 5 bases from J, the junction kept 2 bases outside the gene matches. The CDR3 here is CASSPQGETQYF. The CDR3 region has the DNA TGTGCCAGCAGCCCACAGGGGGAGACCCAGTACTTC.

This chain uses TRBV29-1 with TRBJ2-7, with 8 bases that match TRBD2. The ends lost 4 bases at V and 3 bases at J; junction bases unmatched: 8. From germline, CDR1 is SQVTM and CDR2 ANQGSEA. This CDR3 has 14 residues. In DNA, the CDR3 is TGCAGCGTTGTGGGACTAGAAAATATCTACGAGCAGTACTTC. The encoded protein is CSVVGLENIYEQYF.

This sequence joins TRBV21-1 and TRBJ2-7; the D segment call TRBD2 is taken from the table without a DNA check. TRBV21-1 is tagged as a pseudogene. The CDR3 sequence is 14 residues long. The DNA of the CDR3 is TGTGCCAGCAGCCAGGGACTAGCGGCCTACGAGCAGTACTTC. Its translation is CASSQGLAAYEQYF.

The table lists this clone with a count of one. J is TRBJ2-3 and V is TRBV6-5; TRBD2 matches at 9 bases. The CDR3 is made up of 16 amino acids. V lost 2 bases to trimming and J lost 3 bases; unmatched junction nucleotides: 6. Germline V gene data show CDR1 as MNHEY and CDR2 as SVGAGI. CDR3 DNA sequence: TGTGCCAGCAGTTACATTAGCGGGAGCACGACAGATACGCAGTATTTT. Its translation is CASSYISGSTTDTQYF.